The 19 T cell receptor beta chains below all came from one sample that was sequenced in a study of cytomegalovirus exposure and HLA in healthy donors. Primers: 60 Vbeta forward and 13 Jbeta reverse. Libraries were prepared by immunoSEQ multiplex PCR; TCRdb keeps only in-frame clonotypes and omits some of them. The table shows approximately 150,000 clones, with 72% occurring only once. The sample comprised PBMCs. Receptors were obtained from a human donor in good health.

CDR3 nucleotides: TGTGCCAGCAGTGAAATGTCTAGCGGGGGAAGTACGCAGTATTTT. Its protein product is CASSEMSSGGSTQYF. This chain uses TRBV2 with TRBJ2-3, with 10 bases identical to TRBD2. V lost 2 bases, J lost 8 bases, and 7 bases stayed unmatched. Germline lookup yields CDR1 SNHLY and CDR2 FYNNEI. The CDR3 is 15 residues long.

The CDR3 sequence is CASSIIGGDHHQPQHF. DNA for the CDR3: TGTGCCAGTAGTATAATTGGGGGGGACCACCATCAGCCCCAGCATTTT. The rearrangement uses TRBV19 and TRBJ1-5, with D maybe TRBD1 (5 bases). V shed 2 bases and J shed 5 bases, with 16 bases lying between them. The CDR3 is made up of 16 amino acids. CDR1 is LNHDA and CDR2 is SQIVND in the germline V gene (reference sequence).

This clone occurred a few times. V usage is TRBV7-8 and J usage is TRBJ1-1; 8 nucleotides agree with TRBD1. Looked up from germline, CDR1 is SGHVS and CDR2 is FQNEAQ. With V trimmed by 2 bases and J by 3 bases, 2 bases remained unmatched. This CDR3 spans 14 amino acids. DNA for the CDR3: TGTGCCAGCAGCTTACAGGGGGCTTACACTGAAGCTTTCTTT. Protein: CASSLQGAYTEAFF. The full variable domain, rest sourced from reference TRBV7-8 and TRBJ1-1, is GAGVSQSPRYKVAKRGQDVALRCDPISGHVSLFWYQQALGQGPEFLTYFQNEAQLDKSGLPSDRFFAERPEGSVSTLKIQRTQQEDSAVYLCASSLQGAYTEAFFGQGTRLTVV.

This clone was counted a single time. V usage is TRBV4-2 and J usage is TRBJ2-5; D may be TRBD1 (5 bases). V was pared by 6 bases and J by 0 bases, with 17 bases between. The V gene's germline CDR1 is LGHNA and CDR2 YNFKEQ. The CDR3 loop spans 16 amino acids. CDR3 in DNA: TGTGCCAGCAGTCAACCTGGGGCTCAGTACCAAGAGACCCAGTACTTC. This translates into CASSQPGAQYQETQYF.

The rearrangement links TRBV19 to TRBJ1-2; 8 nucleotides align to TRBD1. The CDR3 consists of 15 residues. Germline assignment: CDR1 LNHDA and CDR2 SQIVND (reference sequence). J was trimmed by 3 bases and V by 5 bases; bases with no gene match: 8. Here the CDR3 DNA reads TGTGCCAGTAGTGAAGGACAGGGATATGACTATGGCTACACCTTC. Translated: CASSEGQGYDYGYTF.

The V gene is TRBV7-6, the J gene TRBJ2-3; 8 bases are shared with TRBD2. V trimming: 5 bases; J trimming: 2 bases; junction bases outside the gene matches: 9. The CDR3 covers 16 residues. Germline V gene lookup returns CDR1 SGHVS and CDR2 FNYEAQ. The CDR3 reads CASSPNSGAVTDTQYF. The CDR3 DNA is TGTGCCAGCAGCCCCAATAGCGGGGCGGTCACAGATACGCAGTATTTT.

This clone is a singleton in its sample. The V call is TRBV6-5, the J call TRBJ1-5; the D gene is possibly TRBD1 (5 bases). Germline V gives CDR1 MNHEY, CDR2 SVGAGI. The V gene lost 5 bases and the J gene lost 6 bases, with 14 bases spanning the gap. The CDR3 contains 14 residues. The CDR3 nucleotides read TGTGCCAGCAGTGACCAGGGATGGTCTCAGCCCCAGCATTTT. Its translation: CASSDQGWSQPQHF.

The J gene is TRBJ1-4, the V gene TRBV5-4; 7 bases are a match to TRBD1. The germline CDR1 and CDR2 sequences are SGHNT and YYREEE (reference sequence). V trimming: 4 bases; J trimming: 7 bases; junction bases outside the gene matches: 7. This CDR3 is built from 14 residues. CDR3: CASSPGGNSEKLFF. In DNA form, the CDR3 reads TGTGCCAGCAGCCCAGGGGGTAATTCTGAAAAACTGTTTTTT.

This clone showed up just once. This chain uses TRBV5-5 with TRBJ1-1, with D perhaps TRBD1 (6 bases). The germline V and J ends were trimmed by 8 bases and 1 base, with 18 bases remaining between them. CDR3 length: 15 amino acids. Looked up from germline, CDR1 is SGHKS and CDR2 is YYEKEE (reference sequence). CDR3 in amino acids: CASKTGWGWNTEAFF. The DNA of the CDR3 is TGTGCCAGTAAAACAGGGTGGGGATGGAACACTGAAGCTTTCTTT.

This clone was counted only a few times. The V and J genes are TRBV2 and TRBJ1-5, with a possible D match to TRBD1 (6 bases). This CDR3 comprises 15 residues. The V and J ends lost 2 bases and 7 bases respectively, with 15 bases between them. CDR1 and CDR2 from the germline V gene are SNHLY and FYNNEI. CDR3 bases: TGTGCCAGCAGTGAAAGAGGGGGTGTCCGCCAGCCCCAGCATTTT. Its protein product is CASSERGGVRQPQHF.

The J gene is TRBJ1-6, the V gene TRBV30; tentatively, D is TRBD1 (5 bases). This CDR3 has 14 amino acids. CDR1 and CDR2 from the germline V gene are GTSNPN and SVGIG (reference sequence). V lost 3 bases, J lost 10 bases, and 16 bases lay in between. CDR3: CAWRTPGSESPLHF. For the CDR3, the DNA is TGTGCCTGGAGAACCCCAGGGTCTGAATCACCCCTCCACTTT.

This clone was seen only a few times. The J gene is TRBJ2-3, the V gene TRBV6-6; 7 nucleotides align to TRBD2. Per germline, CDR1 MNHNY and CDR2 SVGAGI (reference sequence). The CDR3 has 16 amino acids. Trimming removed 0 bases from V and 0 bases from J; junction bases left unmatched: 3. The DNA of the CDR3 is TGTGCCAGCAGTTACTCCGGGGGGAGAAGCACAGATACGCAGTATTTT. It is translated as CASSYSGGRSTDTQYF.

This clone was counted between two and nine times. This chain connects TRBV6-1 to TRBJ1-1; D may be TRBD1 (6 bases). The germline V gene has CDR1 MNHNS and CDR2 SASEGT. The CDR3 runs 13 residues. V was trimmed by 7 bases and J by 0 bases, leaving 9 bases between them. CDR3 DNA: TGTGCCAGCATTGGACAGCTGAACACTGAAGCTTTCTTT. Translating gives CASIGQLNTEAFF.

The chain couples TRBV15 to TRBJ2-1; 9 nucleotides line up with TRBD2. There are 16 residues in the CDR3. V was clipped by 3 bases and J by 3 bases; unmatched bases: 6. CDR1 and CDR2 from the germline V gene are LNHNV and YYDKDF (reference sequence). The CDR3 loop is CATSRNAAGGYNEQFF. Here the CDR3 DNA reads TGTGCCACCAGCAGGAACGCAGCGGGGGGCTACAATGAGCAGTTCTTC.

The rearrangement links TRBV18 to TRBJ1-1, with 9 bases that match TRBD1. The CDR3 has 12 amino acids. Germline V gene data show CDR1 as KGHSH and CDR2 as LQKENI. The J segment lost 10 bases and the V segment lost 9 bases, leaving 9 bases of the junction unmatched. In DNA, the CDR3 is TGTGCCAGTGAAGACAGGGGGTGTGGAGCTTTCTTT. It translates to CASEDRGCGAFF.

This clone was picked up a small number of times. The chain employs TRBV6-6 and TRBJ2-7; D is unresolved. Germline V gene data show CDR1 as MNHNY and CDR2 as SVGAGI (reference sequence). Between the trimmed V and J ends, which lost 7 bases and 4 bases, there was a span of 11 bases. The CDR3 length is 12 residues. CDR3 nucleotides: TGTGCCAGCACCCCTTCTACGTACGAGCAGTACTTC. Translated: CASTPSTYEQYF.

V is TRBV10-3 and J is TRBJ2-5; tentatively, D is TRBD1 (5 bases). The CDR3 spans 15 residues. V was clipped by 2 bases and J by 5 bases, with 15 bases between them. CDR1 and CDR2 from the germline V gene are ENHRY and SYGVKD. The CDR3 bases are TGTGCCATCAGTGAGGGAAGGGGTGAGAAGGAGACCCAGTACTTC. Translation: CAISEGRGEKETQYF.

V usage is TRBV5-1 and J usage is TRBJ2-1; tentative D call: TRBD2 (7 bases). Looked up from germline, CDR1 is SGHRS and CDR2 is YFSETQ. The CDR3 has 14 residues. Deletions cut 3 bases from V and 8 bases from J, with 15 bases between. The CDR3 reads CASSSGGGGDEQFF. CDR3 nucleotides: TGCGCCAGCAGCTCTGGGGGCGGGGGCGATGAGCAGTTCTTC.

The chain joins TRBV19 to TRBJ1-1; D remains ambiguous. V lost 7 bases to trimming and J lost 1 base, with 16 bases between them. The CDR3 length is 15 residues. CDR1 LNHDA and CDR2 SQIVND come from the germline V gene (reference sequence). The CDR3 sequence: CASTSGGGKNTEAFF. CDR3 DNA sequence: TGTGCCAGTACATCGGGTGGAGGGAAGAACACTGAAGCTTTCTTT.